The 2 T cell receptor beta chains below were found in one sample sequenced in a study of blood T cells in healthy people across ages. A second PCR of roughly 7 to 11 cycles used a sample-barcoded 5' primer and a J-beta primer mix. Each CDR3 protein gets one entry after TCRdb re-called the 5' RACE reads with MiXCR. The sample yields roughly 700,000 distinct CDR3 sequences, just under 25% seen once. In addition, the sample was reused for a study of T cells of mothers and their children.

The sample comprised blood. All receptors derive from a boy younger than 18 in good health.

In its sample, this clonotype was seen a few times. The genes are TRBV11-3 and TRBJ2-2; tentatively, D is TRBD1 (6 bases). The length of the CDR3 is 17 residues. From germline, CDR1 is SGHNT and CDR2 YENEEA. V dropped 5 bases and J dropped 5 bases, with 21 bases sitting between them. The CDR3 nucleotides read TGTGCCAGCAGCGCCGACCGAGGGGGTAAAACAACCGGGGAGCTGTTTTTT. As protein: CASSADRGGKTTGELFF.

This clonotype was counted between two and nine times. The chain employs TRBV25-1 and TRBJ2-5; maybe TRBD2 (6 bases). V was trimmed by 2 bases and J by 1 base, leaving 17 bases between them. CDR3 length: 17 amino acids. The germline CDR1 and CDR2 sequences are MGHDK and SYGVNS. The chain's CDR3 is CASSELAGIRGQETQYF. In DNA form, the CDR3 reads TGTGCCAGCAGTGAACTCGCGGGGATACGGGGCCAAGAGACCCAGTACTTC.